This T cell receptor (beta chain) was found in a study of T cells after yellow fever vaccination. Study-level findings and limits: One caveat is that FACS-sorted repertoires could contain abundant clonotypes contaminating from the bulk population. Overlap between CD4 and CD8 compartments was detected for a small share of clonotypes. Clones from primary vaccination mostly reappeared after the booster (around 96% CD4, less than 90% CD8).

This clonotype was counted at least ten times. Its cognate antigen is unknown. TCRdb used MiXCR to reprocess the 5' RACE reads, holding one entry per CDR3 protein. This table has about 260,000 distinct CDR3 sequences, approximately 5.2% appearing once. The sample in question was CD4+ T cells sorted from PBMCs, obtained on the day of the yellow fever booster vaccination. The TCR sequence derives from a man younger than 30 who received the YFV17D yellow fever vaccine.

The CDR3 is CASSLGTGQSNTEAFF. CDR3 nucleotide sequence: TGTGCCAGCTCACTCGGGACGGGACAGTCGAACACTGAAGCTTTCTTT. The chain is built from TRBV18 and TRBJ1-1, with 7 bases identical to TRBD1. V shed 4 bases, J shed 1 base, and the junction held 9 bases outside the gene matches. Per germline, CDR1 KGHSH and CDR2 LQKENI. The CDR3 totals 16 residues.